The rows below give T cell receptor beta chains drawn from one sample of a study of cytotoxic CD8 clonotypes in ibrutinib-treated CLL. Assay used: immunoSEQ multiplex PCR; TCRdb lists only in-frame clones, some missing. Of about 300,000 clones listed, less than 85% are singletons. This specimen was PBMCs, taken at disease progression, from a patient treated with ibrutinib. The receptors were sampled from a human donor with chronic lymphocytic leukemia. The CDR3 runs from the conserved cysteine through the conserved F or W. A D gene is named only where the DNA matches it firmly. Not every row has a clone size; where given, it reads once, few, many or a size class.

CDR3 protein: CASSQDTGGGETQYF
CDR3 DNA: TGCGCCAGCAGCCAAGATACCGGGGGAGGAGAGACCCAGTACTTC
V gene: TRBV4-1
J gene: TRBJ2-5
clone size: -
D gene: -

CDR3 protein: CASVRGPTNYGYTF
CDR3 DNA: TGTGCTAGTGTGCGCGGCCCCACTAACTATGGCTACACCTTC
V gene: TRBV12-5
J gene: TRBJ1-2
clone size: -
D gene: -

CDR3 protein: CSVEDPIRAGNQPQHF
CDR3 DNA: TGCAGCGTTGAAGATCCGATCAGGGCGGGCAATCAGCCCCAGCATTTT
V gene: TRBV29-1
J gene: TRBJ1-5
clone size: -
D gene: -

CDR3 protein: CASSSGGPTNEKLFF
CDR3 DNA: TGTGCCAGCAGCTCCGGTGGACCCACTAATGAAAAACTGTTTTTT
V gene: TRBV7-2
J gene: TRBJ1-4
clone size: once
D gene: -

CDR3 protein: CASRTTGGRAGDTQYF
CDR3 DNA: TGTGCCAGCAGAACAACGGGCGGGAGGGCCGGAGATACGCAGTATTTT
V gene: TRBV28
J gene: TRBJ2-3
clone size: -
D gene: TRBD2

CDR3 protein: CASRNRQGAYSNQPQHF
CDR3 DNA: TGTGCCAGTCGAAACCGACAGGGCGCATATAGCAATCAGCCCCAGCATTTT
V gene: TRBV19
J gene: TRBJ1-5
clone size: -
D gene: TRBD1

CDR3 protein: CASSIDLPLAVYNEQFF
CDR3 DNA: TGTGCCAGTAGTATAGATCTCCCACTAGCGGTATACAATGAGCAGTTCTTC
V gene: TRBV19
J gene: TRBJ2-1
clone size: -
D gene: TRBD2

CDR3 protein: CASGVGVSPLHF
CDR3 DNA: TGTGCTAGTGGTGTAGGGGTTTCACCCCTCCACTTT
V gene: TRBV12-5
J gene: TRBJ1-6
clone size: -
D gene: -

CDR3 protein: CASSYQGYEQYF
CDR3 DNA: TGTGCCAGCAGTTATCAGGGATACGAGCAGTACTTC
V gene: TRBV6-6
J gene: TRBJ2-7
clone size: few
D gene: -

CDR3 protein: CASSLSWSGNTIYF
CDR3 DNA: TGTGCCAGCAGTCTCAGTTGGTCTGGAAACACCATATATTTT
V gene: TRBV6-5
J gene: TRBJ1-3
clone size: -
D gene: -

CDR3 protein: CASSVTGTSGNTIYF
CDR3 DNA: TGTGCCAGCAGCGTAACCGGGACCTCTGGAAACACCATATATTTT
V gene: TRBV9
J gene: TRBJ1-3
clone size: -
D gene: -

CDR3 protein: CASSSHTGGAYNEQFF
CDR3 DNA: TGTGCCAGCAGTTCTCATACAGGGGGCGCCTACAATGAGCAGTTCTTC
V gene: TRBV28
J gene: TRBJ2-1
clone size: -
D gene: TRBD1

CDR3 protein: CATSRVTSEDTQYF
CDR3 DNA: TGTGCCACCAGCAGAGTCACTAGCGAGGATACGCAGTATTTT
V gene: TRBV15
J gene: TRBJ2-3
clone size: -
D gene: TRBD2